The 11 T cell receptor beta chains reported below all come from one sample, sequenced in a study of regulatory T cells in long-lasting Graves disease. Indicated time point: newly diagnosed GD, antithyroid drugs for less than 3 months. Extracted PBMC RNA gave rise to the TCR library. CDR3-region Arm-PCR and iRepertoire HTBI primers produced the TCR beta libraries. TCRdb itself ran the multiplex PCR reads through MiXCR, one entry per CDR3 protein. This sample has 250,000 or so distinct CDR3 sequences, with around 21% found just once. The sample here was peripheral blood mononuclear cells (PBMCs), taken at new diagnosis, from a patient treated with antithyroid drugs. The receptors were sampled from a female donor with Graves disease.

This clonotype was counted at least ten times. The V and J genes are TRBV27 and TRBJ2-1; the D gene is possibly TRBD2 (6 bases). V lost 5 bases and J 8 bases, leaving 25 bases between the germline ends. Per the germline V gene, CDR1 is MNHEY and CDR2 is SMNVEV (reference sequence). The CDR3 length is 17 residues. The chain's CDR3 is CASSGAPGLASRDEQFF. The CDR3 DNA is TGTGCCAGCAGTGGCGCGCCGGGACTGGCTTCTCGGGATGAGCAGTTCTTC.

The CDR3 is CASSGYRYNEQFF. The CDR3 DNA is TGTGCCAGCAGCGGATACAGGTACAATGAGCAGTTCTTC. The chain joins TRBV7-2 to TRBJ2-1; maybe TRBD1 (5 bases). Germline V gene lookup returns CDR1 SGHTA and CDR2 FQGNSA. The CDR3 length is 13 residues. Trimming removed 5 bases at V and 4 bases at J, with 9 bases between.

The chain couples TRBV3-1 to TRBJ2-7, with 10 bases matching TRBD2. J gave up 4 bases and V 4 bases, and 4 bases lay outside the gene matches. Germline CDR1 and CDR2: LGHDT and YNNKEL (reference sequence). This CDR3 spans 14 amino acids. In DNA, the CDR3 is TGTGCCAGCAGCCTCCCTAGCGGGAGTTACGAGCAGTACTTC. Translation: CASSLPSGSYEQYF.

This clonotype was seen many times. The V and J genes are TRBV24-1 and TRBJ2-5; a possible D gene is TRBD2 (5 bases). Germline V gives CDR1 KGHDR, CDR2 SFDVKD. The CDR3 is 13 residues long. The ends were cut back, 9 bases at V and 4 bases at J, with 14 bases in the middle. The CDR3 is CATASGLRETQYF. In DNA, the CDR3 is TGTGCCACCGCTTCGGGGTTGCGAGAGACCCAGTACTTC.

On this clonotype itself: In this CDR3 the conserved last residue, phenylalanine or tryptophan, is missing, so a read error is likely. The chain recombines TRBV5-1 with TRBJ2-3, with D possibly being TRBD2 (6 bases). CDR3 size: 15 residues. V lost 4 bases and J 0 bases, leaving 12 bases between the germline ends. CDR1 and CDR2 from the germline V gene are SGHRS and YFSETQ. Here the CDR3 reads CASSLSGTSTDTQYL. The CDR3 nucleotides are TGCGCCAGCAGCCTCTCCGGGACTAGCACAGATACGCAGTATCTT.

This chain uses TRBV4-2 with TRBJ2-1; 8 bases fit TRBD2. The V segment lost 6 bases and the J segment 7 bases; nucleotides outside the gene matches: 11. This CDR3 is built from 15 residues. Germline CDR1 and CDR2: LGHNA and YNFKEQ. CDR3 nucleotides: TGTGCCAGCAGGCCGGGAAAAGCGGGAGTGAATGAGCAGTTCTTC. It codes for CASRPGKAGVNEQFF.

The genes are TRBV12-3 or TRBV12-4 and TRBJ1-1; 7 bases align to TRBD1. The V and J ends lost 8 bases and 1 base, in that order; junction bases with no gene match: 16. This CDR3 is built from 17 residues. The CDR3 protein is CASGKGQETSANTEAFF. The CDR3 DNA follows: TGTGCCAGCGGAAAAGGACAGGAGACGTCGGCGAACACTGAAGCTTTCTTT.

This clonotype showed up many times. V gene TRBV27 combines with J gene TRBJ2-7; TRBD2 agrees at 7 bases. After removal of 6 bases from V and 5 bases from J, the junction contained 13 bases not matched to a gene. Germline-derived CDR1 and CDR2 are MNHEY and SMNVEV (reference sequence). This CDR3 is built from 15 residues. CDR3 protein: CASRPPAGVIHEQYF. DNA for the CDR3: TGTGCCAGCAGACCTCCTGCGGGGGTGATCCACGAGCAGTACTTC.

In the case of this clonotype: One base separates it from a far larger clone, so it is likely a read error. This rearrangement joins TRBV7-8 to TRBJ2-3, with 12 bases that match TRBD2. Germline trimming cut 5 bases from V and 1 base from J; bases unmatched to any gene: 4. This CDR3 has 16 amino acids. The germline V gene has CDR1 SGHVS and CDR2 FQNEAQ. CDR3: CASSPGLAGGTDTQYF. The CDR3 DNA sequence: TGTGCCAGCAGCCCGGGACTAGCGGGCGGCACAGATACGCAGTATTTT.

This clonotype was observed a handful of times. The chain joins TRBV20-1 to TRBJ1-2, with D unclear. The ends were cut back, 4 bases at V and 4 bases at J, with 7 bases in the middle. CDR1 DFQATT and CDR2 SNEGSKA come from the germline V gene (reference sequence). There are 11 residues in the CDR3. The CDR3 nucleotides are TGCAGTGCTAAGACACCCTATGGCTACACCTTC. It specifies CSAKTPYGYTF.

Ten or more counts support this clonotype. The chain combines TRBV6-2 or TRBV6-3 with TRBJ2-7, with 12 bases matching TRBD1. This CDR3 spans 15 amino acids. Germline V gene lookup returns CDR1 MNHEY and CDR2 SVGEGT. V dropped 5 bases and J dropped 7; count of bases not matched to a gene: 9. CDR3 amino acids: CASSLGTGGEEEQYF. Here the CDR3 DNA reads TGTGCCAGCAGTCTCGGGACAGGGGGCGAGGAAGAGCAGTACTTC.